Below are 19 T cell receptor beta chains sequenced from a single sample in a study of shared clonotypes between healthy human individuals. Some clones are missing from TCRdb's copy, which holds only in-frame ones; the method was immunoSEQ multiplex PCR. Of about 2.4 million clones detected, roughly 93% appear once; the ten largest clones hold roughly 0.39%. The sequenced sample was naive CD4+ T cells from PBMCs. The subset is: CD45RA+ positively selected. All receptors come from a man younger than 35 in good health. Some clones in this sample may be carry-over from other donors' samples.

The CDR3 is CASSLPGPFTEAFF. CDR3 DNA: TGTGCCAGCAGCTTACCCGGCCCTTTCACTGAAGCTTTCTTT. The chain employs TRBV7-9 and TRBJ1-1, with D uncertain. CDR1 SEHNR and CDR2 FQNEAQ come from the germline V gene (reference sequence). The CDR3 is made up of 14 amino acids. The germline V and J ends were trimmed by 2 bases and 4 bases, with 11 bases remaining between them.

This sequence joins TRBV2 and TRBJ2-3; D is ambiguous. The CDR3 has 14 residues. Germline CDR1 SNHLY, CDR2 FYNNEI. V was trimmed by 7 bases and J by 0 bases, leaving 11 bases between them. This CDR3 reads CASTGRFSTDTQYF. The CDR3 DNA reads as TGTGCCAGCACCGGACGATTCAGCACAGATACGCAGTATTTT.

The CDR3 DNA is TGTGCCAGTAGTCTACAGGATTTTGGACCCGGGGCTTTCTTT. This sequence encodes CASSLQDFGPGAFF. V and J are TRBV19 and TRBJ1-1; TRBD1 might be the D (5 bases). Trimming stripped 5 bases from V and 11 bases from J, with 21 bases between. CDR3 size: 14 residues. From germline, CDR1 is LNHDA and CDR2 SQIVND (reference sequence).

The gene calls are TRBV18 and TRBJ2-5; D is uncertain. Germline CDR1 is KGHSH and CDR2 is LQKENI. The CDR3 totals 17 residues. Trimming removed 1 base at V and 5 bases at J, with 20 bases between. The CDR3 is CASSPLGRSPRVETQYF. The CDR3 bases are TGTGCCAGCTCACCACTCGGGCGGAGCCCAAGAGTGGAGACCCAGTACTTC.

The chain couples TRBV18 to TRBJ2-1, with TRBD1 matching over 11 bases. Trimming at V came to 3 bases and at J to 3 bases, leaving 4 bases not matched to a gene. The CDR3 sequence is 16 residues long. The V gene's germline CDR1 is KGHSH and CDR2 LQKENI. The CDR3 here is CASSPGQGAGYNEQFF. Written as DNA, the CDR3 is TGTGCCAGCTCACCTGGACAGGGGGCGGGCTACAATGAGCAGTTCTTC.

The chain carries TRBV6-5 and TRBJ2-7; no firm D call. Between the trimmed V and J ends, which lost 2 bases and 3 bases, there was a span of 8 bases. Germline V gene lookup returns CDR1 MNHEY and CDR2 SVGAGI. The CDR3 is made up of 13 amino acids. CDR3: CASSYGVDYEQYF. The CDR3 DNA reads TGTGCCAGCAGTTACGGAGTCGACTACGAGCAGTACTTC.

The chain joins TRBV4-2 to TRBJ2-1; the D is unclear. CDR1 LGHNA and CDR2 YNFKEQ come from the germline V gene. The CDR3 has 13 amino acids. The V gene lost 0 bases and the J gene lost 4 bases, with 4 bases spanning the gap. CDR3 coding DNA: TGTGCCAGCAGCCAAGATGGGTACAATGAGCAGTTCTTC. This sequence encodes CASSQDGYNEQFF.

Comment on this clone: Other DNA sequences in the sample encode the same CDR3. The CDR3 DNA follows: TGTGCCAGCAGTGAAGGGTACGAGCAGTACTTC. Its translation: CASSEGYEQYF. The V and J genes are TRBV6-1 and TRBJ2-7; D not certain. CDR3 size: 11 residues. Trimming cost V 1 base and J 4 bases, with 2 bases left between them. CDR1 and CDR2 from the germline V gene are MNHNS and SASEGT.

Written as DNA, the CDR3 is TGTGCCAGCAGTTCTTCCGGGACAGGGGAGGATGAGCAGTTCTTC. Its protein is CASSSSGTGEDEQFF. J is TRBJ2-1 and V is TRBV28; TRBD1 aligns across 10 bases. Germline V gene sequence: CDR1 MDHEN, CDR2 SYDVKM. The CDR3 spans 15 residues. V was pared by 4 bases and J by 8 bases, with 8 bases of the junction left unmatched.

V is TRBV2 and J is TRBJ2-2, with D unresolved. The CDR3 loop spans 14 amino acids. V shed 7 bases and J shed 5 bases, with 14 bases lying between them. Germline lookup yields CDR1 SNHLY and CDR2 FYNNEI. CDR3 nucleotide sequence: TGTGCCAGCATTCCCGGACGGTTTACCGGGGAGCTGTTTTTT. Translating gives CASIPGRFTGELFF.

J is TRBJ2-3 and V is TRBV11-2; D is ambiguous. V lost 6 bases to trimming and J lost 0 bases, with 13 bases between them. Germline assignment: CDR1 SGHAT and CDR2 FQNNGV. The CDR3 is 15 residues long. The CDR3 region is CASSDLGTSTDTQYF. The CDR3 bases are TGTGCCAGCAGTGACCTAGGAACCAGCACAGATACGCAGTATTTT.

The chain links TRBV7-9 to TRBJ2-7; 9 bases are shared with TRBD2. CDR3 length: 15 amino acids. Germline V gene data show CDR1 as SEHNR and CDR2 as FQNEAQ (reference sequence). V trimming: 3 bases; J trimming: 7 bases; junction bases outside the gene matches: 10. The CDR3 nucleotides are TGTGCCAGCAGCTTGACTAGCGGACCCCAACGGGAGCAGTACTTC. Its protein is CASSLTSGPQREQYF.

This chain connects TRBV5-4 to TRBJ2-7; D unresolved. The V gene lost 4 bases and the J gene lost 5 bases, with 16 bases spanning the gap. CDR3 size: 14 residues. CDR1 and CDR2 (germline): SGHNT, YYREEE (reference sequence). The CDR3 sequence is CASSQAVPPHEQYF. DNA of the CDR3: TGTGCCAGCAGCCAAGCTGTACCCCCCCACGAGCAGTACTTC.

Points on this clone: This CDR3 is also generated by other DNA sequences in the sample. The chain carries TRBV2 and TRBJ2-5, with D unresolved. The CDR3 covers 11 residues. The germline V gene has CDR1 SNHLY and CDR2 FYNNEI. V was cut by 3 bases and J by 5 bases, with 4 bases left in between. CDR3 nucleotides: TGTGCCAGCAGTGATTACGAGACCCAGTACTTC. Amino acids: CASSDYETQYF.

This clone was recorded at least ten times. This specimen includes other DNA sequences encoding the same CDR3. The chain employs TRBV30 and TRBJ1-3; D not certain. The length of the CDR3 is 14 residues. Per the germline V gene, CDR1 is GTSNPN and CDR2 is SVGIG (reference sequence). V was shortened by 0 bases and J by 0 bases, with 6 bases between the two germline ends. The CDR3 coding sequence is TGTGCCTGGAGTGTAGGGTTCTCTGGAAACACCATATATTTT. Its protein is CAWSVGFSGNTIYF.

The J gene is TRBJ1-2, the V gene TRBV5-6; weak D call: TRBD1 (5 bases). CDR3 length equals 14 residues. Germline V CDR1 and CDR2: SGHDT, YYEEEE. Trimming shortened V by 3 bases and J by 13 bases, and 22 bases separated the two germline ends. The CDR3: CASSSGQGSSRGTF. The CDR3 DNA follows: TGTGCCAGCAGCTCGGGCCAGGGCTCTTCTAGGGGCACCTTC.

The chain links TRBV5-1 to TRBJ2-3; the match to TRBD1 covers 7 bases. The CDR3 has 16 residues. V lost 0 bases and J lost 8; bases outside the gene matches: 12. Germline CDR1 and CDR2: SGHRS and YFSETQ. The CDR3 is CASSLATTGSRGTQYF. In DNA, the CDR3 is TGCGCCAGCAGCTTGGCCACGACAGGGTCGCGTGGTACGCAGTATTTT.

Of note for this clone: This specimen includes other DNA sequences encoding the same CDR3. The chain employs TRBV6-5 and TRBJ1-2; D remains ambiguous. This CDR3 is 13 amino acids long. Trimming shortened V by 2 bases and J by 2 bases, and 6 bases separated the two germline ends. Germline V gene lookup returns CDR1 MNHEY and CDR2 SVGAGI. This chain's CDR3 is CASSYDGNYGYTF. The CDR3 DNA reads TGTGCCAGCAGTTACGACGGGAACTATGGCTACACCTTC.

V is TRBV27 and J is TRBJ2-7; a possible D gene is TRBD1 (6 bases). Germline assignment: CDR1 MNHEY and CDR2 SMNVEV (reference sequence). CDR3 length: 13 residues. V was shortened by 10 bases and J by 3 bases, with 16 bases between the two germline ends. CDR3: CATRYRAGYEQYF. The CDR3 DNA reads TGTGCCACCCGGTACAGGGCAGGCTACGAGCAGTACTTC.